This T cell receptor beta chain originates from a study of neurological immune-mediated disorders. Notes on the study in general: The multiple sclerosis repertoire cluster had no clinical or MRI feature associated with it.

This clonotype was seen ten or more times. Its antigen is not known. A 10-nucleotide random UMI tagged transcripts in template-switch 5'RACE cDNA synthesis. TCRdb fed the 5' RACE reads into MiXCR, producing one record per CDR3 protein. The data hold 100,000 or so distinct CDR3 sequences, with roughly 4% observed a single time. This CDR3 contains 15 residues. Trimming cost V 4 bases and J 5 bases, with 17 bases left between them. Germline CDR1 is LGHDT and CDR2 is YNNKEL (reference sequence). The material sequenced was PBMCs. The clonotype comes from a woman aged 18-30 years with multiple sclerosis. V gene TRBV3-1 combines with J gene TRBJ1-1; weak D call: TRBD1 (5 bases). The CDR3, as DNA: TGTGCCAGCAGCCGGGGATCCAGGGACGGTACTGAAGCTTTCTTT. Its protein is CASSRGSRDGTEAFF.